One T cell receptor (beta chain) is described in this entry. This sample was taken from a study of T-cell memory formation after mild COVID-19. TCRdb re-called the 5' RACE reads through MiXCR, storing one row per CDR3 protein. This sample has about 130,000 distinct CDR3 sequences, with 25% found just once. The CDR3 has 16 amino acids. Germline V lookup: CDR1 MNHNS, CDR2 SASEGT. V lost 1 base, J lost 8 bases, and 6 bases stayed unmatched. The sample comprised PBMCs or a T cell subset sorted from them (not recorded which). The receptor was derived from an adult woman who had mild COVID-19 (a few samples of this study predate the infection). Cell type and time point are not known. The chain employs TRBV6-1 and TRBJ2-1; 12 bases line up with TRBD2. As DNA, the CDR3 is TGTGCCAGCAGTGAAGTGCTAGCGGGGGGGCGGGATGAGCAGTTCTTC. Residues: CASSEVLAGGRDEQFF.